This TCR beta chain was identified during a study of neurological immune-mediated disorders (dated by TCRdb to the late 2010s). Regarding the complete study: Among the 34 multiple sclerosis patients, relapsing-remitting MS accounted for some 30 and secondary progressive MS accounted for 3. Peripheral blood TCR-beta repertoires from patients with HTLV-I-associated myelopathy (HAM/TSP), patients with multiple sclerosis, and healthy controls were compared in the study using UMI-based sequencing. The cohort included 60 to 70 subjects: some 14 with HAM/TSP, about 34 with multiple sclerosis, and around 20 healthy controls. The 100 to 110 TCR-beta libraries covered PBMC samples along with longitudinal samples, technical triplicates, and paired sorted CD4+ and CD8+ T-cell subsets.

This clonotype came up many times. Its antigen remains unidentified. The record has no base qualities; no much larger clone is one base away. Libraries from unsorted PBMCs were made from 2 million PBMCs kept in RNAlater at -80 degrees C until RNA extraction. The multiple sclerosis patients were enrolled in a US clinical protocol that used magnetic resonance imaging to evaluate disease progression. Peripheral blood underwent Ficoll-Hypaque density gradient centrifugation to isolate PBMCs, which were then cryopreserved in liquid nitrogen. Here is what the overall study found, with its caveats: No identical CDR3 amino acid sequences were found to be shared among expanded clones across subjects, suggesting that TCR-beta repertoires were private in all groups. TCR clonal expansion was highest in HAM/TSP patients and lowest in MS patients, with MS patients falling below even healthy controls. No association of the MS cluster with clinical or MRI features was observed, and the need for larger cohorts was stated by the authors. In a phylogenetic analysis, the repertoires of 18 out of 34 MS patients fell into a single cluster of related CDR3 sequences, pointing to a possible signature at the repertoire level.

cDNA was synthesized by template-switch 5'RACE using a primer with a 10-nucleotide random unique molecular identifier that tagged each TCR transcript. Every sequencing run covered 15-18 subjects and yielded more than 160 million TCR-beta sequences. The RNeasy kit was used for extraction of total RNA. The KAPA Real-time Library Amplification kit was used to amplify TCR-beta VDJ regions with primers targeting the TCR constant region and the 5'RACE anchor. A first PCR added sample indexes and Illumina adaptors, after which a second PCR increased the library yield. After Ampure bead purification, the roughly 650 bp TCR product was size-selected on a 2% E-gel SizeSelection system. Library quality was checked on a Bioanalyzer, concentration was measured with Qubit, and libraries were quantified with the Kapa Library Quantification kit before pooling. An Illumina HiSeq 2500 sequenced the libraries paired-end 2 x 150 bp. To increase sequence diversity, about 25-31% phiX was spiked into each library pool. The source study handled its data this way. Quality-filtered reads were processed with the UMI-based MiGEC pipeline, which removed over 85% of raw TCR sequences during error correction. IMGT germline references were used for alignment of VDJ genes, and clonotypes were defined by a unique CDR3 amino acid sequence together with V-J genes. Clonal expansion, Shannon diversity and CDR3 relatedness were evaluated with VDJtools (CalcPairwiseDistances, ClusterSamples), while phylogenetic trees were built in CLCbio workbench. Expanded clones were defined as having at least 8 unique UMIs, based on coefficient-of-variation modelling across technical triplicates. The public sequencing data were trimmed at Q25 with fastp and processed into clonotypes with MiXCR by TCRdb, which kept only in-frame beta chains. Here each entry gathers all rows of one CDR3 protein and keeps the most common genes and DNA. What appears here as the V and J calls and clone size reflects TCRdb's work, not the paper's. Across this sample there are 45,000 or so distinct CDR3 sequences, with roughly 3% seen only once. The ten largest clonotypes hold over 13% of the sample.

CDR1 and CDR2 are drawn from the germline V gene: SGHRS, YFSETQ. V and J lose 2 bases and 4 bases, and a span of 15 bases separates them. There are 15 amino acids in the CDR3, from cysteine to phenylalanine inclusive. Only the CDR3 portion is preserved as DNA: 45 bases, with reading frame beginning at the first base. The V and J genes are TRBV5-1 and TRBJ2-5, and perhaps TRBD2 as D gene, on 7 matching bases. The sequence derives from a woman in her forties or fifties with multiple sclerosis. Sequencing was carried out using PBMCs. The DNA sequence follows: TGCGCCAGCAGCTTTTTATCGGGGGGCGGAGAGACCCAGTACTTC. This translates into CASSFLSGGGETQYF.